Below, one T cell receptor beta chain is given with its context. Per germline, CDR1 GTSNPN and CDR2 SVGIG (reference sequence). The germline V and J ends were trimmed by 3 bases and 2 bases, with 19 bases remaining between them. The CDR3 contains 16 residues. As originally analysed: By means of reference gene primer amplification, nucleated cell counts were estimated. This table comes from immunoSEQ multiplex PCR, and its TCRdb copy is limited to in-frame clones, with some not included. D and trimming were read from the DNA, whereas the V and J calls and clone size are those reported in that table. The sample lists fewer than 250,000 clones, roughly 80% occurring once. The record originates from a study of blood T cell repertoires in COVID-19. Study overall: Researchers got acute and convalescent COVID-19 samples from the United States, Italy and Spain. PBMCs, B-cell-depleted T cells, or T cells were the source of the cDNA or gDNA that made up the material.

The receptor was derived from a woman between 70 and 85 years old with acute or convalescent COVID-19. The rearrangement links TRBV30 to TRBJ1-2; D might be TRBD1 (6 bases). The material sequenced was peripheral blood. CDR3 sequence (DNA): TGTGCCTGGAGCCGACTCGGGGGGGCCAGAAACTATGGCTACACCTTC. Translated: CAWSRLGGARNYGYTF.